The 10 T cell receptor beta chains listed next were all sequenced from one sample in a study of blood T cells in healthy people across ages. The use of a sample-barcoded 5' primer and a J-beta primer mix characterized a second PCR of about 7 to 12 cycles. TCRdb ran MiXCR on the 5' RACE reads and lists one entry per CDR3 protein. The top ten hold under 15% of the sample, which has fewer than 950,000 distinct CDR3 sequences, approximately 35% seen once. Sequencing was carried out using blood. The source of these receptors is a man younger than 35 in good health.

The rearrangement joins TRBV7-2 to TRBJ1-5; D is undetermined. V was trimmed by 4 bases and J by 0 bases, leaving 7 bases between them. This CDR3 is 14 amino acids long. Germline loops: CDR1 SGHTA, CDR2 FQGNSA. CDR3 DNA: TGTGCCAGCAGCTCTGACTATAGCAATCAGCCCCAGCATTTT. Its protein is CASSSDYSNQPQHF.

The rearrangement links TRBV27 to TRBJ1-2; the D gene is possibly TRBD1 (6 bases). CDR1 and CDR2 from the germline V gene are MNHEY and SMNVEV (reference sequence). This CDR3 comprises 15 residues. V dropped 5 bases and J dropped 2 bases, with 15 bases sitting between them. CDR3 sequence (DNA): TGTGCCAGCAGTCCTCGACAGGCTCTCAACTATGGCTACACCTTC. Translating gives CASSPRQALNYGYTF.

The rearrangement uses TRBV7-8 and TRBJ1-4, with D maybe TRBD1 (5 bases). The CDR3 consists of 18 residues. Deletions cut 5 bases from V and 6 bases from J, with 25 bases between. Germline CDR1 and CDR2: SGHVS and FQNEAQ. The CDR3 coding sequence is TGTGCCAGCAGCCCCCATCGTCGGGGGTTGGCCTCTGATGAAAAACTGTTTTTT. It encodes CASSPHRRGLASDEKLFF. The full variable domain, rest sourced from reference TRBV7-8 and TRBJ1-4, is GAGVSQSPRYKVAKRGQDVALRCDPISGHVSLFWYQQALGQGPEFLTYFQNEAQLDKSGLPSDRFFAERPEGSVSTLKIQRTQQEDSAVYLCASSPHRRGLASDEKLFFGSGTQLSVL.

The rearrangement links TRBV20-1 to TRBJ2-3; 8 bases line up with TRBD2. V shed 0 bases, J shed 0 bases, and the junction held 11 bases outside the gene matches. CDR1 is DFQATT and CDR2 is SNEGSKA in the germline V gene (reference sequence). The CDR3 is made up of 18 amino acids. CDR3 bases: TGCAGTGCTAGAGACATTAGCGGGGTTACCCCTAGCACAGATACGCAGTATTTT. Translated: CSARDISGVTPSTDTQYF.

This chain joins TRBV12-3 or TRBV12-4 and TRBJ1-5; D is uncertain. Deletions cut 5 bases from V and 6 bases from J, with 17 bases between. The CDR3 is 15 residues long. This CDR3 reads CASSPEGMGGQPQHF. Written as DNA, the CDR3 is TGTGCCAGCAGTCCGGAAGGAATGGGAGGTCAGCCCCAGCATTTT.

The chain couples TRBV20-1 to TRBJ2-7, with D possibly matching TRBD1 (6 bases). This CDR3 is 16 amino acids long. Germline assignment: CDR1 DFQATT and CDR2 SNEGSKA (reference sequence). V was cut by 0 bases and J by 1 base, with 16 bases left in between. The CDR3 DNA sequence: TGCAGTGCTAGAGATCAACGAAGAGACAGGTCCTACGAGCAGTACTTC. Amino acids: CSARDQRRDRSYEQYF.

This clonotype was counted a single time. This may be a read error: a much more frequent sequence differs by one nucleotide. The chain is built from TRBV10-3 and TRBJ2-4, with D possibly being TRBD1 (5 bases). This CDR3 comprises 16 residues. The germline V gene encodes CDR1 ENHRY and CDR2 SYGVKD. In nucleotides, the CDR3 is TGTGCCATCCCCTCAGGGCAGCCTAGTGCCAAAAGCATTCAGTACTTC. This translates into CAIPSGQPSAKSIQYF.

This clonotype appeared a few times. The chain carries TRBV30 and TRBJ1-4, with a weak D call TRBD1 (5 bases). Deletions cut 4 bases from V and 3 bases from J, with 12 bases between. The CDR3 is made up of 14 amino acids. Germline loops: CDR1 GTSNPN, CDR2 SVGIG (reference sequence). As DNA, the CDR3 is TGTGCCTGGACAAAGGGGAGAGCTAATGAAAAACTGTTTTTT. It yields the protein CAWTKGRANEKLFF.

The J gene is TRBJ2-5, the V gene TRBV19, with TRBD2 identical over 8 bases. This CDR3 has 12 residues. The germline gives CDR1 LNHDA, CDR2 SQIVND (reference sequence). The trim removed 7 bases at V and 5 bases at J, leaving 3 bases unmatched. The CDR3: CASKSSGETQYF. In DNA form, the CDR3 reads TGTGCCAGTAAATCTAGCGGGGAGACCCAGTACTTC.

The V call is TRBV5-1, the J call TRBJ1-4; D not certain. In germline, CDR1 is SGHRS, CDR2 YFSETQ. This CDR3 contains 16 residues. V was trimmed by 0 bases and J by 8 bases, leaving 17 bases between them. CDR3 sequence: CASSLAEWAGWEKLFF. CDR3 in DNA: TGCGCCAGCAGCTTGGCCGAGTGGGCAGGATGGGAAAAACTGTTTTTT.